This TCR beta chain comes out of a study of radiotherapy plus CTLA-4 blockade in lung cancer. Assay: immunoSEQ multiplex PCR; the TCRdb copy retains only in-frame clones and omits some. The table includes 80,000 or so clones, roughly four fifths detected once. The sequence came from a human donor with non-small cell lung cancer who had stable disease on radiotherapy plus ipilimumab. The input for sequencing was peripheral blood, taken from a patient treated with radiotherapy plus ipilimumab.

The CDR3 bases are TGTGCCAGCTCCCGGGGGGGGCTGCGCTCTGGGGCCAACGTCCTGACTTTC. Protein sequence: CASSRGGLRSGANVLTF. The chain links TRBV18 to TRBJ2-6; 8 bases fit TRBD2. Germline trimming cut 6 bases from V and 0 bases from J; bases unmatched to any gene: 7. This CDR3 spans 17 amino acids. From germline, CDR1 is KGHSH and CDR2 LQKENI.